Detailed here is one TCR beta chain. Its target antigen remains unknown. Qualities for individual bases were not recorded, and no much larger clone is one base off. This specimen belongs to a study of blood T cell repertoires in COVID-19 (dated by TCRdb to between 2020 and 2021). Looking at the study overall: The collaborator samples originated in the United States, Italy and Spain and spanned the acute and convalescent phases of COVID-19. A de-identified subject ID, COVID-19 status, age in years and sex were almost always included in the sample metadata. The samples were drawn from two sources: the first 160 participants of the ongoing ImmuneRACE study, and fewer than 1,500 subjects contributed by 6 global collaborators. Deeply sampled blood TCRbeta repertoires from subjects exposed to, actively infected with, or recovered from COVID-19 were included in the dataset. Where available, HLA class I and class II types were obtained from metadata supplied by the sample provider rather than from assay-based typing. A freely available public database, intended as a resource for researchers studying the immune response to SARS-CoV-2, is where the repertoires were released. The material from the prospective study consisted of cDNA or gDNA derived from T cells, B-cell-depleted T cells, or PBMCs. Results the study describes overall, beyond this receptor: Clinical and demographic metadata were provided uncurated, with the amount varying by source and participant.

At one collaborating source in Seattle, patients were enrolled during active infection and were followed longitudinally through the course of disease. Whole blood was collected in K2EDTA tubes by collaborating institutions according to the institutions' own protocols. For TCRbeta analysis, collaborators shipped samples as frozen whole blood, isolated PBMCs, or DNA extracted from either of those sample types. TCRbeta CDR3 regions were amplified from genomic DNA using the immunoSEQ Assay, a bias-controlled multiplex PCR. From the authors' description of their analysis: The number of nucleated cells in each sample was estimated from the amplification of reference gene primers within the assay. To quantify the absolute abundance of each unique TCRbeta CDR3 rearrangement, sequence reads were collapsed and filtered. For each sample, productive Simpson clonality was calculated as the square root of Simpson's diversity index over productive rearrangements. Not all clones reach the TCRdb copy of this immuneACCESS table, which keeps in-frame sequences only. Checked studies attribute under half of the gap to unresolved V genes and leave the rest unexplained. That table gives V, J and clone size, and the DNA gave D and trimming. This sample lists about 200,000 clones; about 88% were detected once. The top ten clones comprise roughly 10% of the sample.

This sequence was found in a woman in her forties or fifties with COVID-19, enrolled during active disease. Sample: peripheral blood.

The CDR3 sequence is CASSVATQTPNTGELFF. In nucleotides, the sequence is TGTGCCAGCAGCGTAGCTACACAGACACCGAACACCGGGGAGCTGTTTTTT. This chain joins TRBV9 to TRBJ2-2; no D segment can be confidently identified. From cysteine to phenylalanine, the CDR3 is 17 amino acids long. Left in the record is the CDR3 DNA by itself, 51 bases read in frame from the first base. Trimming removed 0 bases from V and 0 bases from J, leaving 12 bases between the germline ends. Looking up the germline V gene yields CDR1 SGDLS and CDR2 YYNGEE.